These 11 T cell receptor beta chains share one sample of origin, sequenced in a study of blood T cell repertoires in COVID-19. The repertoire was sequenced with immunoSEQ multiplex PCR; TCRdb's copy has only in-frame clones and lacks some. The table records some 97,000 clones, around 85% of them present only once. The sequenced sample consisted of peripheral blood. These receptors were taken from a man over 45 with active or convalescent COVID-19.

This chain connects TRBV14 to TRBJ2-5, with D maybe TRBD2 (6 bases). Trimming pared 3 bases from V and 4 bases from J, leaving 18 bases between. This CDR3 contains 16 residues. In germline, CDR1 is SGHDN, CDR2 FVKESK. CDR3 coding DNA: TGTGCCAGCAGCCAGGATAGGACTATTGAGGGAGAGACCCAGTACTTC. Its translation: CASSQDRTIEGETQYF.

The chain employs TRBV27 and TRBJ1-4, with D maybe TRBD1 (5 bases). V lost 3 bases and J 10 bases, leaving 12 bases between the germline ends. Germline V gene data show CDR1 as MNHEY and CDR2 as SMNVEV (reference sequence). The CDR3 is 13 residues long. Here the CDR3 DNA reads TGTGCCAGCAGTTTTAGGCAGGGCGTAAAACTGTTTTTT. The encoded protein is CASSFRQGVKLFF. The variable domain in full, completed from reference TRBV27 and TRBJ1-4, reads EAQVTQNPRYLITVTGKKLTVTCSQNMNHEYMSWYRQDPGLGLRQIYYSMNVEVTDKGDVPEGYKVSRKEKRNFPLILESPSPNQTSLYFCASSFRQGVKLFFGSGTQLSVL.

This clone was detected once. The chain recombines TRBV7-9 with TRBJ2-1; TRBD1 matches at 7 bases. Per the germline V gene, CDR1 is SEHNR and CDR2 is FQNEAQ (reference sequence). This CDR3 has 16 residues. The V segment lost 5 bases and the J segment 4 bases; nucleotides outside the gene matches: 11. The DNA of the CDR3 is TGTGCCAGCAGCGCCACGACAGGGAAGGTATACAATGAGCAGTTCTTC. It translates to CASSATTGKVYNEQFF.

The chain couples TRBV5-6 to TRBJ1-2; 7 bases map to TRBD1. With 0 bases clipped from V and 7 bases from J, the junction kept 3 bases outside the gene matches. CDR3 length: 13 residues. The germline V gene encodes CDR1 SGHDT and CDR2 YYEEEE. CDR3: CASSLASGGGYTF. The CDR3 DNA sequence: TGTGCCAGCAGCTTGGCGTCAGGGGGTGGCTACACCTTC.

The rearrangement joins TRBV7-2 to TRBJ2-7; weak D call: TRBD2 (6 bases). CDR1 SGHTA and CDR2 FQGNSA come from the germline V gene. This CDR3 comprises 16 residues. Trimming left V 0 bases short and J 3 bases short, with 15 bases between. The CDR3 loop reads CASSLAGTGAHYEQYF. The DNA for the CDR3 is TGTGCCAGCAGCTTAGCGGGGACGGGAGCCCACTACGAGCAGTACTTC. Full variable domain (outside the CDR3, taken from reference TRBV7-2 and TRBJ2-7): GAGVSQSPSNKVTEKGKDVELRCDPISGHTALYWYRQSLGQGLEFLIYFQGNSAPDKSGLPSDRFSAERTGGSVSTLTIQRTQQEDSAVYLCASSLAGTGAHYEQYFGPGTRLTVT.

The V gene is TRBV5-4, the J gene TRBJ2-5, with 8 bases identical to TRBD2. The CDR3 length is 15 residues. Per the germline V gene, CDR1 is SGHNT and CDR2 is YYREEE (reference sequence). After removal of 0 bases from V and 4 bases from J, the junction contained 5 bases not matched to a gene. The CDR3, as DNA: TGTGCCAGCAGCTTGGAAAGCGGGAGAGGAGAGACCCAGTACTTC. It is translated as CASSLESGRGETQYF.

J is TRBJ2-5 and V is TRBV11-3; 11 nucleotides match TRBD2. The CDR3 has 15 residues. V dropped 1 base and J dropped 2; count of bases not matched to a gene: 0. Germline V gives CDR1 SGHNT, CDR2 YENEEA. The CDR3 region is CASSLGLAGQETQYF. The CDR3, as DNA: TGTGCCAGCAGCTTAGGACTAGCGGGACAAGAGACCCAGTACTTC. Supplemented by reference TRBV11-3 and TRBJ2-5, the full variable domain reads EAGVVQSPRYKIIEKKQPVAFWCNPISGHNTLYWYLQNLGQGPELLIRYENEEAVDDSQLPKDRFSAERLKGVDSTLKIQPAELGDSAVYLCASSLGLAGQETQYFGPGTRLLVL.

The J gene is TRBJ1-6, the V gene TRBV9; TRBD1 aligns across 8 bases. Losses at the gene ends were 4 bases for V and 6 bases for J; bases not matched to a gene: 9. Germline CDR1 SGDLS, CDR2 YYNGEE. The CDR3 sequence is 16 residues long. CDR3: CASSPGGTGLNSPLHF. For the CDR3, the DNA is TGTGCCAGCAGCCCTGGGGGGACAGGCCTTAATTCACCCCTCCACTTT.

This chain uses TRBV19 with TRBJ2-1; D may be TRBD1 (5 bases). CDR3 length: 15 residues. Between the trimmed V and J ends, which lost 8 bases and 4 bases, there was a span of 18 bases. Per the germline V gene, CDR1 is LNHDA and CDR2 is SQIVND (reference sequence). CDR3 sequence reads: CASGPNLDSYNEQFF. The CDR3, as DNA: TGTGCCAGTGGACCAAACCTCGACAGTTACAATGAGCAGTTCTTC.

The gene calls are TRBV6-5 and TRBJ1-1, with D possibly TRBD1 on 5 matching bases. Germline assignment: CDR1 MNHEY and CDR2 SVGAGI. The CDR3 runs 14 residues. V lost 7 bases to trimming and J lost 3 bases, with 15 bases between them. The CDR3 DNA reads TGTGCCAGCATTAGGGGTTTGGACGACACTGAAGCTTTCTTT. Its protein is CASIRGLDDTEAFF.

CDR3 region: CASSVGGGTGGTLGGYTF. CDR3 in DNA: TGTGCCAGCAGCGTAGGAGGGGGGACAGGGGGCACCTTAGGAGGCTACACCTTC. This sequence joins TRBV9 and TRBJ1-2, with 12 bases aligning to TRBD1. Looked up from germline, CDR1 is SGDLS and CDR2 is YYNGEE. Trimming at V came to 0 bases and at J to 8 bases, leaving 14 bases not matched to a gene. The CDR3 spans 18 residues.